These 25 T cell receptor beta chains originate from one sample sequenced in a study of regulatory T cells in long-lasting Graves disease. Arm-PCR with iRepertoire HTBI primers amplified the CDR3 regions for these TCR beta libraries. TCRdb re-called the multiplex PCR reads with MiXCR, one entry per CDR3 protein. Among about 320,000 distinct CDR3 sequences listed, over 15% were seen once. The time point is: newly diagnosed GD, antithyroid drugs for less than 3 months. PBMC RNA served as the TCR library source. Source: peripheral blood mononuclear cells (PBMCs), taken at new diagnosis, from a patient treated with antithyroid drugs. All receptors come from a female donor with Graves disease.

The chain carries TRBV11-2 and TRBJ2-3; 10 bases match TRBD2. J gave up 5 bases and V 6 bases, and 11 bases lay outside the gene matches. The CDR3 covers 16 residues. Germline CDR1 SGHAT, CDR2 FQNNGV. The CDR3 DNA is TGTGCCAGCAGGCCCATTAGCGGGAGGCGCGGAGATACGCAGTATTTT. It translates to CASRPISGRRGDTQYF.

This clonotype has at least ten counts. This rearrangement joins TRBV27 to TRBJ1-6, with no clear D. Trimming pared 5 bases from V and 1 base from J, leaving 9 bases between. CDR1 and CDR2 (germline): MNHEY, SMNVEV (reference sequence). This CDR3 spans 15 amino acids. The DNA for the CDR3 is TGTGCCAGCAGTCCAAGGTGGTCCTATAATTCACCCCTCCACTTT. Amino acids: CASSPRWSYNSPLHF.

This clonotype was seen at least ten times. The chain recombines TRBV6-1 with TRBJ2-7; D is ambiguous. The ends were cut back, 4 bases at V and 2 bases at J, with 9 bases in the middle. CDR3 length: 13 residues. Germline CDR1 is MNHNS and CDR2 is SASEGT. The CDR3 coding sequence is TGTGCCAGCAGTGTGACTTGGGCCTACGAGCAGTACTTC. Encoded protein: CASSVTWAYEQYF.

The chain couples TRBV4-2 to TRBJ1-4, with D possibly TRBD1 on 5 matching bases. V lost 1 base to trimming and J lost 8 bases, with 17 bases between them. The germline CDR1 and CDR2 sequences are LGHNA and YNFKEQ. The CDR3 runs to 16 residues. The CDR3 is CASSQVRGAGTEKLFF. In DNA form, the CDR3 reads TGTGCCAGCAGCCAAGTTAGAGGGGCAGGGACCGAAAAACTGTTTTTT.

This clonotype was detected a few times. This chain's CDR3 is CSATQGATEAFF. CDR3 bases: TGCAGTGCCACCCAGGGGGCCACTGAAGCTTTCTTT. This sequence joins TRBV20-1 and TRBJ1-1; the match to TRBD1 covers 8 bases. The germline V gene encodes CDR1 DFQATT and CDR2 SNEGSKA (reference sequence). The CDR3 runs to 12 residues. J was trimmed by 4 bases and V by 6 bases; bases with no gene match: 4.

This clonotype was seen many times. The chain couples TRBV12-5 to TRBJ1-2, with D perhaps matching TRBD1 (5 bases). CDR1 and CDR2 from the germline V gene are LGHNT and FRNRAP. This CDR3 comprises 17 residues. V dropped 1 base and J dropped 4 bases, with 19 bases sitting between them. Here the CDR3 reads CASGLAPSLGVGYGYTF. CDR3 bases: TGTGCTAGTGGTTTGGCCCCCAGTTTGGGGGTCGGCTATGGCTACACCTTC.

This clonotype has just a few counts. The V and J genes are TRBV11-3 and TRBJ2-5; the D is unclear. Germline V gene lookup returns CDR1 SGHNT and CDR2 YENEEA. CDR3 length equals 13 residues. V was clipped by 5 bases and J by 2 bases, with 9 bases between them. The CDR3 loop reads CASSQQIQETQYF. The DNA of the CDR3 is TGTGCCAGCAGCCAACAGATACAAGAGACCCAGTACTTC.

This clonotype was recorded at least ten times. V gene TRBV18 combines with J gene TRBJ2-7, with 13 positions matching TRBD2. The CDR3 contains 16 residues. Trimming took 1 base from V and 3 from J; bases not matched to a gene: 3. Germline CDR1 is KGHSH and CDR2 is LQKENI. The CDR3 DNA sequence: TGTGCCAGCTCACCACTAAGGACTAGCGGGAGCTACGAGCAGTACTTC. Its translation: CASSPLRTSGSYEQYF.

This clonotype was seen ten or more times. The chain is built from TRBV24-1 and TRBJ2-1; TRBD2 matches at 8 bases. CDR3 length: 15 residues. Unmatched junction bases numbered 5, after V lost 6 bases and J lost 2 bases. Looked up from germline, CDR1 is KGHDR and CDR2 is SFDVKD. CDR3 loop: CATSLAGQTYNEQFF. The DNA of the CDR3 is TGTGCCACCAGTTTAGCGGGGCAGACCTACAATGAGCAGTTCTTC.

There are many counts of this clonotype. The chain employs TRBV19 and TRBJ1-2; D is unclear. The length of the CDR3 is 18 residues. Between the trimmed V and J ends, which lost 6 bases and 1 base, there was a span of 24 bases. Per the germline V gene, CDR1 is LNHDA and CDR2 is SQIVND (reference sequence). In DNA, the CDR3 is TGTGCCAGTAGGAGCCGGGAGAGCCGCCGAGAAAATAACTATGGCTACACCTTC. Translation: CASRSRESRRENNYGYTF.

This clonotype was seen at least ten times. The chain carries TRBV10-2 and TRBJ2-6; no firm D call. Germline-derived CDR1 and CDR2 are WSHSY and SAAADI. This CDR3 is 13 amino acids long. V was pared by 6 bases and J by 2 bases, with 5 bases between. This chain's CDR3 is CASRITGANVLTF. The CDR3 nucleotides read TGCGCCAGCAGAATAACTGGGGCCAACGTCCTGACTTTC.

This clonotype showed up just a few times. This chain joins TRBV4-1 and TRBJ2-7; 7 nucleotides line up with TRBD2. The CDR3 has 14 amino acids. Per the germline V gene, CDR1 is MGHRA and CDR2 is YSYEKL. V lost 1 base, J lost 7 bases, and 7 bases stayed unmatched. CDR3 protein: CASSQVGAGEEQYF. Written as DNA, the CDR3 is TGCGCCAGCAGCCAAGTAGGTGCGGGAGAAGAGCAGTACTTC.

The gene calls are TRBV10-3 and TRBJ1-1, with 10 nucleotides matching TRBD1. Germline values: CDR1 ENHRY, CDR2 SYGVKD. Losses at the gene ends were 8 bases for V and 6 bases for J; bases not matched to a gene: 9. The CDR3 is made up of 14 amino acids. CDR3 DNA: TGTGCCATCCAGAAGACAGGGGGCGCCCCTGAAGCTTTCTTT. Translated, it gives CAIQKTGGAPEAFF.

This clonotype was seen at least ten times. This chain joins TRBV27 and TRBJ2-5; perhaps TRBD1 as D (6 bases). Germline lookup yields CDR1 MNHEY and CDR2 SMNVEV (reference sequence). Trimming took off 5 bases at V and 5 bases at J, with 15 bases between the two ends. The CDR3 has 14 amino acids. The chain's CDR3 is CASSGGLGLETQYF. The CDR3 coding sequence is TGTGCCAGCAGTGGGGGCCTTGGGTTGGAGACCCAGTACTTC.

This clonotype was counted a few times. The CDR3: CASNPTGAPPGELFF. In nucleotides, the CDR3 is TGTGCCAGCAATCCCACAGGGGCTCCCCCCGGGGAGCTGTTTTTT. This chain links TRBV28 with TRBJ2-2, with 7 bases that match TRBD1. The V gene end was trimmed by 7 bases and the J gene end by 6 bases; junction bases not matched to a gene: 11. CDR3 length: 15 amino acids. The germline V gene encodes CDR1 MDHEN and CDR2 SYDVKM.

This clonotype was counted at least ten times. The CDR3 bases are TGTGCCAGCAGTTTATGGGAGGGGGCAGAGACCCAGTACTTC. Translation: CASSLWEGAETQYF. The V call is TRBV28, the J call TRBJ2-5; D might be TRBD1 (7 bases). CDR1 and CDR2 from the germline V gene are MDHEN and SYDVKM. The CDR3 has 14 residues. Deletions cut 0 bases from V and 4 bases from J, with 9 bases between.

This clonotype was seen a handful of times. The rearrangement joins TRBV20-1 to TRBJ2-1; 7 nucleotides agree with TRBD2. The CDR3 consists of 17 residues. Germline V lookup: CDR1 DFQATT, CDR2 SNEGSKA (reference sequence). The trim removed 6 bases at V and 0 bases at J, leaving 14 bases unmatched. CDR3 sequence reads: CSATSGLDPDSYNEQFF. The CDR3 DNA follows: TGCAGTGCCACTTCCGGACTAGACCCAGACTCCTACAATGAGCAGTTCTTC.

Ten or more counts support this clonotype. V and J are TRBV11-3 and TRBJ2-7; perhaps TRBD1 as D (6 bases). Looked up from germline, CDR1 is SGHNT and CDR2 is YENEEA. This CDR3 has 15 amino acids. The V end was cut by 5 bases, the J end by 1 base, with 15 bases between. This chain's CDR3 is CASSPRTDLSYEQYF. DNA for the CDR3: TGTGCCAGCAGCCCCAGGACAGATTTATCCTACGAGCAGTACTTC.

This clonotype was picked up many times. The V and J genes are TRBV7-8 and TRBJ1-6, with a weak D call TRBD1 (5 bases). The V and J ends lost 1 base and 8 bases respectively, with 12 bases between them. CDR3 length: 15 amino acids. Germline lookup yields CDR1 SGHVS and CDR2 FQNEAQ. The CDR3, as DNA: TGTGCCAGCAGCTTAGGAACCGGGACCTATTCACCCCTCCACTTT. Its protein product is CASSLGTGTYSPLHF.

This clonotype occurred many times. The chain joins TRBV12-3 or TRBV12-4 to TRBJ2-5; TRBD2 agrees at 7 bases. The CDR3 runs 14 residues. V was clipped by 1 base and J by 5 bases; unmatched bases: 4. The CDR3 sequence: CASSLVGSGETQYF. The CDR3, as DNA: TGTGCCAGCAGTTTAGTCGGTAGCGGGGAGACCCAGTACTTC.

This clonotype was counted many times. V and J are TRBV6-5 and TRBJ2-3; 7 nucleotides agree with TRBD2. Germline lookup yields CDR1 MNHEY and CDR2 SVGAGI. This CDR3 contains 15 residues. Trimming removed 2 bases from V and 4 bases from J; junction bases left unmatched: 6. This chain's CDR3 is CASSYDGGSADTQYF. For the CDR3, the DNA is TGTGCCAGCAGTTACGACGGCGGGAGTGCAGATACGCAGTATTTT.

This clonotype showed up many times. The chain has TRBV24-1 and TRBJ2-1; TRBD2 is a possible D gene (5 bases). From germline, CDR1 is KGHDR and CDR2 SFDVKD. This CDR3 is 14 amino acids long. With 4 bases removed from V and 7 bases from J, the gap between germline ends came to 13 bases. The CDR3 nucleotides are TGTGCCACCAGTGAGTCGGGGAGAACAAATGAGCAGTTCTTC. It translates to CATSESGRTNEQFF.

This clonotype showed up many times. This sequence joins TRBV27 and TRBJ2-6; D ambiguous. Deletions cut 6 bases from V and 0 bases from J, with 6 bases between. The length of the CDR3 is 14 residues. CDR1 MNHEY and CDR2 SMNVEV come from the germline V gene (reference sequence). The CDR3 sequence is CASRLFSGANVLTF. The CDR3 DNA is TGTGCCAGCAGGCTCTTCTCTGGGGCCAACGTCCTGACTTTC.

This sequence joins TRBV5-4 and TRBJ2-2; the D call may be TRBD1 or TRBD2 (5 bases each). CDR3 length: 15 residues. V was cut by 0 bases and J by 6 bases, with 12 bases left in between. In germline, CDR1 is SGHNT, CDR2 YYREEE (reference sequence). The DNA of the CDR3 is TGTGCCAGCAGCTTGGCGTGGGGGTCCCCCGGGGAGCTGTTTTTT. Protein product: CASSLAWGSPGELFF.

The rearrangement joins TRBV30 to TRBJ1-2; the D is unclear. V was pared by 4 bases and J by 8 bases, with 11 bases between. From germline, CDR1 is GTSNPN and CDR2 SVGIG (reference sequence). The CDR3 loop spans 11 amino acids. The CDR3 region is CAWNRESGYTF. CDR3 bases: TGTGCCTGGAATAGAGAGTCCGGCTACACCTTC.